This TCR beta chain was identified during a study of sequential checkpoint blockade in melanoma. Whole-study context: TCRβ was sequenced from DNA of about 94 pretreatment tumors. Matched biopsies came pretreatment and at week 13 for 20 to 25 patients.

This CDR3 contains 15 residues. Germline V gene sequence: CDR1 LNHDA, CDR2 SQIVND (reference sequence). V lost 5 bases, J lost 0 bases, and 11 bases lay in between. General study findings and limits: PD-L1 staining and CD8+ counts, not mutational load, tracked tumor T-cell clonality.

In regard to this clone: Its specificity is not known.

Stated treatment: randomized to nivolumab then ipilimumab (arm A) or the reverse (arm B). Only in-frame clones appear in the TCRdb table, and some are missing; sequencing was by immunoSEQ multiplex PCR. Among about 2,100 clones listed, 15% to 20% were seen once. This specimen was tumor tissue (inferred from file names), taken from a patient given nivolumab and ipilimumab in sequence. The receptor's source is a human donor with melanoma. V gene TRBV19 combines with J gene TRBJ2-1; TRBD2 might be the D (6 bases). The CDR3 bases are TGTGCCAGTAGTCTTAGCGGCAGCTCCTACAATGAGCAGTTCTTC. It translates to CASSLSGSSYNEQFF.